This T cell receptor (beta chain) was found in a study of neurological immune-mediated disorders. Study outcomes and limitations: Expansion of TCR clones was greatest in HTLV-1-associated myelopathy and smallest in multiple sclerosis, where it fell below that of healthy controls. TCR-beta repertoires seemed private in all groups, with no expanded CDR3 amino acid sequences shared.

5'RACE generated cDNA with 10-nucleotide random UMIs. TCRdb passed the 5' RACE reads through MiXCR, listing each CDR3 protein once. Of roughly 50,000 distinct CDR3 sequences listed, 9.5% to 15% were seen once; the top ten hold 9%. Turning to this clonotype: Its antigen is currently unknown. This may be a read error: a much more frequent sequence differs by one nucleotide.

The time point: longitudinal time-point 3. Unsorted libraries used 2 million PBMCs kept at -80 degrees C. The clonotype was recovered from a male donor with HTLV-1-associated myelopathy (HAM/TSP). The sequenced material came from PBMCs.

The CDR3 DNA reads TGTGCCAGCAGTTTACAGGACATTACCACTGAAGGTTTCTTT. This gives the protein CASSLQDITTEGFF. This rearrangement joins TRBV12-3 or TRBV12-4 to TRBJ1-1, with a possible D match to TRBD1 (5 bases). The CDR3 covers 14 residues.